Below are 2 T cell receptor beta chains sequenced from a single sample in a study of blood T cells in healthy people across ages. Primed by a sample-barcoded 5' primer and a J-beta primer mix, a second PCR proceeded for about 6 to 12 cycles. TCRdb analysed the 5' RACE reads with MiXCR anew, one entry per CDR3 protein. The profile covers around 1,000,000 distinct CDR3 sequences, with roughly two fifths appearing a single time and 13% taken by the ten largest. Material for sequencing was blood. The receptors derive from a man younger than 35 in good health.

This clonotype has just a few counts. The chain carries TRBV27 and TRBJ1-5; maybe TRBD1 (5 bases). The germline CDR1 and CDR2 sequences are MNHEY and SMNVEV (reference sequence). Trimming removed 3 bases at V and 3 bases at J, with 9 bases between. This CDR3 is built from 14 residues. CDR3 DNA sequence: TGTGCCAGCAGTTTCCGGGGCGACAATCAGCCCCAGCATTTT. Protein product: CASSFRGDNQPQHF.

The table lists this clonotype with a few counts. The chain uses TRBV4-3 and TRBJ1-1; D gene uncertain. The CDR3 is made up of 15 amino acids. The germline V and J ends were trimmed by 5 bases and 1 base, with 14 bases remaining between them. Germline CDR1 LGHNA, CDR2 YSLEER. For the CDR3, the DNA is TGCGCCAGCAGCTTCGTCGGGTCGGGGAACACTGAAGCTTTCTTT. Translated: CASSFVGSGNTEAFF.